This T cell receptor beta chain appears in the sequencing data of a study of shared clonotypes between healthy human individuals. Study-wide context: Plates per donor: three CD4 naive, three CD4 memory, two CD8 naive, one CD8 memory.

The naive CD8 fraction comprised CD45RO-negative cells positively selected for CCR7 and excluded terminally differentiated effector memory CD45RA+ cells. V was clipped by 5 bases and J by 8 bases; unmatched bases: 10. The CDR3 covers 14 residues. Germline loops: CDR1 SGHTA, CDR2 FQGTGA. Clones were sequenced by immunoSEQ multiplex PCR, and TCRdb holds only the in-frame ones, with some missing. The sample consists of fewer than 1 million clones, around 96% of them appearing once. Sequencing was performed on naive CD8+ T cells sorted from blood. The chain recombines TRBV7-3 with TRBJ1-2, with TRBD1 matching over 8 bases. The sequence derives from a man younger than 40 in good health. Here the CDR3 reads CASSLTGAGRGYTF. CDR3 DNA: TGTGCCAGCAGCCTGACAGGGGCGGGCCGCGGCTACACCTTC.